One sample yielded the 22 T cell receptor beta chains listed below, sequenced in a study of cytomegalovirus exposure and HLA in healthy donors. PCR amplification relied on 60 Vbeta primers (plus 13 Jbeta primers). Assay used: immunoSEQ multiplex PCR; TCRdb lists only in-frame clones, some missing. Here the sample spans around 120,000 clones, 65% to 90% being singletons. Specimen: PBMCs. These receptors were collected from a man in his late teens or twenties in good health and CMV-seronegative.

This chain joins TRBV28 and TRBJ1-5; D is unresolved. Germline V lookup: CDR1 MDHEN, CDR2 SYDVKM. This CDR3 has 11 residues. The V and J ends lost 6 bases and 6 bases respectively, with 6 bases between them. The CDR3 sequence: CASSEGQPQHF. The CDR3 DNA reads as TGTGCCAGCAGCGAGGGTCAGCCCCAGCATTTT.

V gene TRBV19 combines with J gene TRBJ2-4; the match to TRBD1 covers 11 bases. Germline V gives CDR1 LNHDA, CDR2 SQIVND (reference sequence). Trimming took 7 bases from V and 8 from J; bases not matched to a gene: 7. This CDR3 region has 14 residues. The CDR3 DNA reads TGTGCCAGTACTAACTGGGGACAGGGGGACATTCAGTACTTC. Protein sequence: CASTNWGQGDIQYF.

The chain links TRBV4-1 to TRBJ2-3, with 8 nucleotides matching TRBD2. This CDR3 spans 16 amino acids. The V segment lost 2 bases and the J segment 2 bases; nucleotides outside the gene matches: 6. Germline CDR1 MGHRA, CDR2 YSYEKL. CDR3: CASSQKAGAFTDTQYF. The CDR3 nucleotides are TGCGCCAGCAGCCAAAAAGCGGGGGCTTTCACAGATACGCAGTATTTT.

This sequence joins TRBV10-2 and TRBJ1-5, with TRBD1 matching 8 bases. V gave up 8 bases and J gave up 3 bases; unmatched junction bases: 9. The CDR3 loop spans 15 amino acids. Germline CDR1 reads WSHSY; CDR2 reads SAAADI. The DNA for the CDR3 is TGCGCCAGCCTCCCGGGACAGGTTGACAATCAGCCCCAGCATTTT. Encoded protein: CASLPGQVDNQPQHF.

V is TRBV9 and J is TRBJ2-2; D not resolved. Trimming took off 0 bases at V and 0 bases at J, with 3 bases between the two ends. Germline values: CDR1 SGDLS, CDR2 YYNGEE. This CDR3 has 14 amino acids. CDR3 coding DNA: TGTGCCAGCAGCGTAGTAGCGAACACCGGGGAGCTGTTTTTT. Its translation is CASSVVANTGELFF.

The chain joins TRBV14 to TRBJ2-2; possible D gene TRBD2, 6 bases. This CDR3 region has 14 residues. The V gene's germline CDR1 is SGHDN and CDR2 FVKESK. V was trimmed by 4 bases and J by 7 bases, leaving 13 bases between them. Here the CDR3 reads CASSPRWGDGELFF. In nucleotides, the CDR3 is TGTGCCAGCAGCCCCCGCTGGGGGGACGGGGAGCTGTTTTTT.

This rearrangement joins TRBV20-1 to TRBJ1-1; the D is unclear. The CDR3 length is 11 residues. V was pared by 7 bases and J by 1 base, with 7 bases between. The germline V gene has CDR1 DFQATT and CDR2 SNEGSKA (reference sequence). The CDR3 loop is CSDRGNTEAFF. The CDR3 DNA reads TGCAGTGACCGAGGGAACACTGAAGCTTTCTTT.

The table lists this clone with a count of one. The chain is built from TRBV7-8 and TRBJ1-3, with D uncertain. Germline V gene lookup returns CDR1 SGHVS and CDR2 FQNEAQ. CDR3 length equals 14 residues. V lost 5 bases to trimming and J lost 0 bases, with 8 bases between them. The CDR3 sequence is CASSLGLSGNTIYF. The CDR3 region has the DNA TGTGCCAGCAGCCTTGGACTCTCTGGAAACACCATATATTTT.

This sequence joins TRBV19 and TRBJ1-2; maybe TRBD1 (5 bases). Between the trimmed V and J ends, which lost 7 bases and 2 bases, there was a span of 17 bases. Germline V gene sequence: CDR1 LNHDA, CDR2 SQIVND (reference sequence). This CDR3 is built from 15 residues. The CDR3 DNA sequence: TGTGCCAGTACCTACCTTGGAGGGGAAAACTATGGCTACACCTTC. This codes for CASTYLGGENYGYTF.

The rearrangement uses TRBV29-1 and TRBJ1-2; the D gene is possibly TRBD1 (6 bases). This CDR3 has 13 residues. V was shortened by 3 bases and J by 8 bases, with 16 bases between the two germline ends. Looked up from germline, CDR1 is SQVTM and CDR2 is ANQGSEA. The CDR3 DNA reads TGCAGCGTTGAGGGGCAGGGTACAGGGGGCTACACCTTC. It codes for CSVEGQGTGGYTF.

This clone was detected once. The genes are TRBV6-6 and TRBJ2-7, with 7 nucleotides matching TRBD1. This CDR3 is 14 amino acids long. CDR1 is MNHNY, CDR2 SVGAGI, per germline (reference sequence). The junction had 9 bases not matched to a gene; V was cut back by 8 bases and J by 2 bases. The CDR3 region is CASSDRLGTYEQYF. The CDR3 coding sequence is TGTGCCAGCTCGGACAGGCTGGGGACCTACGAGCAGTACTTC.

This clone appeared a single time. The chain combines TRBV19 with TRBJ2-7, with no clear D. Germline V gene lookup returns CDR1 LNHDA and CDR2 SQIVND (reference sequence). The CDR3 has 14 amino acids. V dropped 8 bases and J dropped 6 bases, with 20 bases sitting between them. CDR3 in DNA: TGTGCCAGTGCCCCAGAGTTCGGGTTCCGCGAGCAGTACTTC. Amino acid sequence: CASAPEFGFREQYF.

As DNA, the CDR3 is TGTGCCAGCAGCCCCCAAAGCGGGGGGACCCCCTACGAGCAGTACTTC. Amino acids: CASSPQSGGTPYEQYF. The V gene is TRBV7-2, the J gene TRBJ2-7; 9 bases are a match to TRBD2. CDR1 SGHTA and CDR2 FQGNSA come from the germline V gene. The ends lost 5 bases at V and 2 bases at J; junction bases unmatched: 10. CDR3 length equals 16 residues. Full variable domain (remainder filled in from reference TRBV7-2 and TRBJ2-7): GAGVSQSPSNKVTEKGKDVELRCDPISGHTALYWYRQSLGQGLEFLIYFQGNSAPDKSGLPSDRFSAERTGGSVSTLTIQRTQQEDSAVYLCASSPQSGGTPYEQYFGPGTRLTVT.

This rearrangement joins TRBV5-5 to TRBJ1-2; D might be TRBD1 (5 bases). The CDR3 has 16 residues. CDR1 is SGHKS, CDR2 YYEKEE, per germline (reference sequence). Deletions cut 1 base from V and 4 bases from J, with 17 bases between. In DNA form, the CDR3 reads TGTGCCAGCAGCTTGTTATTGTCGGCGGGGGGCTATGGCTACACCTTC. Translating it yields CASSLLLSAGGYGYTF. Together with reference TRBV5-5 and TRBJ1-2, the CDR3 gives the full variable domain: DAGVTQSPTHLIKTRGQQVTLRCSPISGHKSVSWYQQVLGQGPQFIFQYYEKEERGRGNFPDRFSARQFPNYSSELNVNALLLGDSALYLCASSLLLSAGGYGYTFGSGTRLTVV.

The chain joins TRBV27 to TRBJ2-7; D is ambiguous. Germline lookup yields CDR1 MNHEY and CDR2 SMNVEV (reference sequence). The V and J ends lost 5 bases and 4 bases respectively, with 18 bases between them. The CDR3 is made up of 15 amino acids. CDR3 sequence: CASSPTPGFSYEQYF. The CDR3, as DNA: TGTGCCAGCAGTCCGACTCCCGGGTTCTCTTACGAGCAGTACTTC.

CDR3 amino acids: CASSGGTGGRNEQFF. In DNA form, the CDR3 reads TGTGCCAGCAGCGGCGGGACAGGGGGTCGAAATGAGCAGTTCTTC. This chain joins TRBV7-7 and TRBJ2-1; 11 bases map to TRBD1. CDR3 size: 15 residues. The V segment lost 5 bases and the J segment 7 bases; nucleotides outside the gene matches: 7. From germline, CDR1 is SSHAT and CDR2 FNYEAQ (reference sequence).

The CDR3 DNA reads as TGTGCCACCAGGGGCAGGGAGGAGTTCTATGGCTACACCTTC. The encoded protein is CATRGREEFYGYTF. This chain joins TRBV15 and TRBJ1-2; tentative D call: TRBD1 (5 bases). The V gene's germline CDR1 is LNHNV and CDR2 YYDKDF (reference sequence). Trimming took 6 bases from V and 4 from J, leaving 15 bases between them. CDR3 length equals 14 residues. The variable domain in full, with the rest retrieved from reference TRBV15 and TRBJ1-2, is DAMVIQNPRYQVTQFGKPVTLSCSQTLNHNVMYWYQQKSSQAPKLLFHYYDKDFNNEADTPDNFQSRRPNTSFCFLDIRSPGLGDTAMYLCATRGREEFYGYTFGSGTRLTVV.

CDR3 in amino acids: CASSFEGVGYTF. The CDR3 bases are TGTGCCAGCAGCTTTGAGGGGGTCGGCTACACCTTC. This chain uses TRBV11-2 with TRBJ1-2; D may be TRBD1 (6 bases). The germline V gene has CDR1 SGHAT and CDR2 FQNNGV. The CDR3 is 12 amino acids. Trimming cost V 3 bases and J 8 bases, with 10 bases left between them.

J is TRBJ1-2 and V is TRBV27; D call uncertain. Germline loops: CDR1 MNHEY, CDR2 SMNVEV (reference sequence). The CDR3 sequence is 13 residues long. The V and J ends lost 5 bases and 3 bases respectively, with 10 bases between them. The CDR3 here is CASSPDGYYGYTF. The CDR3 bases are TGTGCCAGCAGTCCTGACGGGTACTATGGCTACACCTTC.

This chain joins TRBV18 and TRBJ2-2, with D perhaps TRBD1 (5 bases). Trimming took 3 bases from V and 6 from J, leaving 14 bases between them. Germline V gene lookup returns CDR1 KGHSH and CDR2 LQKENI. The CDR3 is 15 residues long. Here the CDR3 reads CASSPTDTRAGELFF. In DNA form, the CDR3 reads TGTGCCAGCTCACCTACGGACACCCGCGCCGGGGAGCTGTTTTTT.

The rearrangement joins TRBV30 to TRBJ1-3; D gene unclear. The CDR3 has 13 amino acids. From germline, CDR1 is GTSNPN and CDR2 SVGIG (reference sequence). The V gene lost 0 bases and the J gene lost 3 bases, with 6 bases spanning the gap. The CDR3 sequence: CAWSVGGGNTIYF. The CDR3 nucleotides read TGTGCCTGGAGTGTTGGCGGTGGAAACACCATATATTTT.

The rearrangement joins TRBV11-2 to TRBJ2-1; weak D call: TRBD1 (6 bases). The CDR3 is 17 residues long. The germline V gene encodes CDR1 SGHAT and CDR2 FQNNGV. V shed 5 bases and J shed 0 bases, with 17 bases lying between them. The CDR3: CASSTTRDTRSYNEQFF. CDR3 bases: TGTGCCAGCAGCACCACCCGGGACACACGCTCCTACAATGAGCAGTTCTTC.